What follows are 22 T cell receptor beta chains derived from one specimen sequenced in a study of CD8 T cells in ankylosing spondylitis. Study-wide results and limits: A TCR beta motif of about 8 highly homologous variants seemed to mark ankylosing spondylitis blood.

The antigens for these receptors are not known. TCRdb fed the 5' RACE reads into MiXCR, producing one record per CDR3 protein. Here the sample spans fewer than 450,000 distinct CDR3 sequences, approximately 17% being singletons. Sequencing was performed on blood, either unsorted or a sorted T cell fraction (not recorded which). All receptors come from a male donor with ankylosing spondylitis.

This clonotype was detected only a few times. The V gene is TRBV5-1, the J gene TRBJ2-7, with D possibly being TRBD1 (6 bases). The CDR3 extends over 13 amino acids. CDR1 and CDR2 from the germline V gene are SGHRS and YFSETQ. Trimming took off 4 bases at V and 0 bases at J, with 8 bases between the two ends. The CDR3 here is CASSTGSSYEQYF. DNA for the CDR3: TGCGCCAGCAGCACAGGGAGCTCCTACGAGCAGTACTTC.

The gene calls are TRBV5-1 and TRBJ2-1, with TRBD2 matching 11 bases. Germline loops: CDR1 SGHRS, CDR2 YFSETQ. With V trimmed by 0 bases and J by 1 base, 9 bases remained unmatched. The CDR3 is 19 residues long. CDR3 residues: CASSLALAGGLPSYNEQFF. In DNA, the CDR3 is TGCGCCAGCAGCTTGGCCCTAGCGGGAGGACTCCCTTCCTACAATGAGCAGTTCTTC.

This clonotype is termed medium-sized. CDR3 DNA: TGTGCCAGCAGCTTAGCGGGAGGGCCATACAATGAGCAGTTCTTC. It specifies CASSLAGGPYNEQFF. The J gene is TRBJ2-1, the V gene TRBV7-3; 9 nucleotides agree with TRBD2. The V and J ends lost 2 bases and 4 bases, in that order; junction bases with no gene match: 3. There are 15 residues in the CDR3. Germline V gene data show CDR1 as SGHTA and CDR2 as FQGTGA.

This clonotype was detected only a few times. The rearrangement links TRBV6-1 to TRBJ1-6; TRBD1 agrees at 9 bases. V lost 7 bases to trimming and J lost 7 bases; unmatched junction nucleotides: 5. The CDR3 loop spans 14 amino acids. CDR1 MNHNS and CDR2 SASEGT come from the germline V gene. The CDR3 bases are TGTGCCAGCACCCAAGACAGGGGGAATTCACCCCTCCACTTT. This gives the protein CASTQDRGNSPLHF.

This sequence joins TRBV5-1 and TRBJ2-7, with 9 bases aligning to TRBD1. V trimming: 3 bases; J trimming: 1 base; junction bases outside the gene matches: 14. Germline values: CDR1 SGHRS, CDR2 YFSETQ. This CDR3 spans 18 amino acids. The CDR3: CASSSRDRALLRSYEQYF. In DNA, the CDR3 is TGCGCCAGCAGCTCCCGGGACAGGGCCTTACTTCGATCCTACGAGCAGTACTTC.

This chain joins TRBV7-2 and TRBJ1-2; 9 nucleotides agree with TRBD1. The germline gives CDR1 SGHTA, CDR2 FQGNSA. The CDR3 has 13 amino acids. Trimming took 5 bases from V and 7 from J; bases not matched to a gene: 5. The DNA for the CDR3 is TGTGCCAGCAGCGGACAGGGGACCGGTGGCTACACCTTC. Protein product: CASSGQGTGGYTF. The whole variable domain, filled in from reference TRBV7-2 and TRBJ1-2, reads GAGVSQSPSNKVTEKGKDVELRCDPISGHTALYWYRQSLGQGLEFLIYFQGNSAPDKSGLPSDRFSAERTGGSVSTLTIQRTQQEDSAVYLCASSGQGTGGYTFGSGTRLTVV.

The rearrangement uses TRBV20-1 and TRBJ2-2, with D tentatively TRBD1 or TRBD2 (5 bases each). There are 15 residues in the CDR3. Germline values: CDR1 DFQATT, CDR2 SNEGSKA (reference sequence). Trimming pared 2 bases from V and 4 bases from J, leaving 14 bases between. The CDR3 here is CSARPPGRTTGELFF. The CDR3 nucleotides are TGCAGTGCTAGACCTCCGGGACGGACCACCGGGGAGCTGTTTTTT.

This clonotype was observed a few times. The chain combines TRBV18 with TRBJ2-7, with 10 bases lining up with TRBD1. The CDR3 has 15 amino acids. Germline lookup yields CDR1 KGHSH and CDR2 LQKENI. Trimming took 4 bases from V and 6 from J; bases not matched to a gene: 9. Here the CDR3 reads CASSLPRDRGREQYF. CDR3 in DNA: TGTGCCAGCTCACTGCCCCGGGACAGGGGCCGCGAGCAGTACTTC.

CDR3: CSAVWSTDTQYF. Here the CDR3 DNA reads TGCAGTGCTGTTTGGAGCACAGATACGCAGTATTTT. The chain joins TRBV20-1 to TRBJ2-3; D is unclear. V gave up 5 bases and J gave up 0 bases, with 6 bases separating them. The germline V gene encodes CDR1 DFQATT and CDR2 SNEGSKA (reference sequence). This CDR3 comprises 12 residues.

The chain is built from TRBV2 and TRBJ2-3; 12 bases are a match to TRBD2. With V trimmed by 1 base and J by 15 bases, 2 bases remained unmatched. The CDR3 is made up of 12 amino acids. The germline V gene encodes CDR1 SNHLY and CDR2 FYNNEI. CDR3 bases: TGTGCCAGCAGTGAAGGACTAGCGGGAGACTATTTT. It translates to CASSEGLAGDYF.

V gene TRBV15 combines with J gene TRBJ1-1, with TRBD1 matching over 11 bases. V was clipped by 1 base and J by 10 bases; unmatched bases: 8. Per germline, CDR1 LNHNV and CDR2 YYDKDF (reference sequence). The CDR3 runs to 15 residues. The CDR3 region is CATSRGTGGERTAFF. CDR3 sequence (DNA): TGTGCCACCAGCAGAGGGACAGGGGGCGAAAGGACAGCTTTCTTT.

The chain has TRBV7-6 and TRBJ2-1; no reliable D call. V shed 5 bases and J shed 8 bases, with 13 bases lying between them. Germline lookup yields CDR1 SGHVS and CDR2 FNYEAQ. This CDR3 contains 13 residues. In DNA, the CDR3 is TGTGCCAGCAGCCCCCGCCTCGAGTATGAGCAGTTCTTC. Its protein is CASSPRLEYEQFF.

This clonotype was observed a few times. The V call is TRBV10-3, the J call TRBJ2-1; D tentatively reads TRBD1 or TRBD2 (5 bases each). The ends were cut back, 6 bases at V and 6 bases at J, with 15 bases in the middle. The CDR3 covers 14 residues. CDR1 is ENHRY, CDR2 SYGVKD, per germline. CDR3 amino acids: CAIRGAGTSNEQFF. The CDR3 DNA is TGTGCCATCAGGGGAGCCGGGACGAGCAATGAGCAGTTCTTC.

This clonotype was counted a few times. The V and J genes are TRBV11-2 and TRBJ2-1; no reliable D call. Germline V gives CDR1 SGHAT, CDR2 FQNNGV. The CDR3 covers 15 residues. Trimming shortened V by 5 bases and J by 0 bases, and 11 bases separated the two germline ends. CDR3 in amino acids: CASSARYSSYNEQFF. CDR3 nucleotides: TGTGCCAGCAGCGCGCGTTATAGCTCCTACAATGAGCAGTTCTTC.

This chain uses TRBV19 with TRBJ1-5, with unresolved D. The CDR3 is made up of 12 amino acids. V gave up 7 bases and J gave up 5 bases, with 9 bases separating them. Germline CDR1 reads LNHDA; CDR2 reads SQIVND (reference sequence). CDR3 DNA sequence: TGTGCCAGTAAAGGGCCCCATCAGCCCCAGCATTTT. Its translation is CASKGPHQPQHF.

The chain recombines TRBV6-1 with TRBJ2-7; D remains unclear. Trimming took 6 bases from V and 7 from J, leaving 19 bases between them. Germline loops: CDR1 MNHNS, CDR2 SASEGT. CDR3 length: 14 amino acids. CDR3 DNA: TGTGCCAGCAGCCCCCTTTCAACACTGCGAGAGCAGTACTTC. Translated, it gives CASSPLSTLREQYF.

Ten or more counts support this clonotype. The CDR3 region has the DNA TGTGCCAGCAGCTCCCCCCTCGGGGGAGACACCGGGGAGCTGTTTTTT. Amino acid sequence: CASSSPLGGDTGELFF. The V and J genes are TRBV7-9 and TRBJ2-2, with D perhaps TRBD2 (6 bases). Germline V CDR1 and CDR2: SEHNR, FQNEAQ (reference sequence). This CDR3 region has 16 residues. Trimming stripped 4 bases from V and 3 bases from J, with 15 bases between.

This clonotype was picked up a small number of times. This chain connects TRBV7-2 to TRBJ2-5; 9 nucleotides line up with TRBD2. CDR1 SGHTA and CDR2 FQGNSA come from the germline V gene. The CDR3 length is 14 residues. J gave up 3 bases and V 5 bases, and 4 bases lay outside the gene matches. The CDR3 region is CASSMGLAKETQYF. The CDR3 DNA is TGTGCCAGCAGCATGGGACTAGCCAAAGAGACCCAGTACTTC.

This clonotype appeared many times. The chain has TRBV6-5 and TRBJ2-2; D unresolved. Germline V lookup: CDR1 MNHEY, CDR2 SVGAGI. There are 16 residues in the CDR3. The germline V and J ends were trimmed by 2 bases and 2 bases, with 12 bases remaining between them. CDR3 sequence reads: CASSYLSLTNTGELFF. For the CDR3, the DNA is TGTGCCAGCAGTTACCTCTCCTTGACCAACACCGGGGAGCTGTTTTTT.

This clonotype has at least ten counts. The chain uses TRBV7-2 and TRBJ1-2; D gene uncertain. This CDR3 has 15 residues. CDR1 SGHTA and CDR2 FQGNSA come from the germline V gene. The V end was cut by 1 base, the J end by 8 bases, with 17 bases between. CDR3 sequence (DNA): TGTGCCAGCAGCTTAGATCTTAACACGGCGCGCGGCTACACCTTC. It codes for CASSLDLNTARGYTF. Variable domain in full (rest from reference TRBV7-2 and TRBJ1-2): GAGVSQSPSNKVTEKGKDVELRCDPISGHTALYWYRQSLGQGLEFLIYFQGNSAPDKSGLPSDRFSAERTGGSVSTLTIQRTQQEDSAVYLCASSLDLNTARGYTFGSGTRLTVV.

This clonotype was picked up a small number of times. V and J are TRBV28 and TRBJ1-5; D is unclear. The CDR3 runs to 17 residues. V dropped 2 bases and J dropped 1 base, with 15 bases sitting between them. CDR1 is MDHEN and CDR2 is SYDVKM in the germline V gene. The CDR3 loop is CASSLGFLGASNQPQHF. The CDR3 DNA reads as TGTGCCAGCAGTTTAGGGTTTCTGGGTGCGAGCAATCAGCCCCAGCATTTT.

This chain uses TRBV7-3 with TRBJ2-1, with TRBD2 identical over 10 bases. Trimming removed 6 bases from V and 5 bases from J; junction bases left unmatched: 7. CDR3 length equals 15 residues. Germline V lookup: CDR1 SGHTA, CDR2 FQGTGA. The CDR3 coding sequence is TGTGCCAGCAGTCCCAGCGGGAGGGAGAACAATGAGCAGTTCTTC. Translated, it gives CASSPSGRENNEQFF.